The 6 T cell receptor beta chains listed next were all sequenced from one sample in a study of control samples from healthy donors and cancer patients. Assay: immunoSEQ multiplex PCR; the TCRdb copy retains only in-frame clones and omits some. The sample has 120,000 to 150,000 clones; about 91% are singletons. Sequencing input: blood. Every receptor here comes from a man younger than 45 in good health.

This chain joins TRBV9 and TRBJ1-1; D is unresolved. The CDR3 runs to 15 residues. The V end lost 0 bases, the J end lost 2 bases, and 11 bases lay between the germline ends. CDR1 and CDR2 from the germline V gene are SGDLS and YYNGEE. CDR3 nucleotide sequence: TGTGCCAGCAGCGTAGGAGGGAAGGGTAACACTGAAGCTTTCTTT. It translates to CASSVGGKGNTEAFF. The full variable domain, with the rest looked up from reference TRBV9 and TRBJ1-1, is DSGVTQTPKHLITATGQRVTLRCSPRSGDLSVYWYQQSLDQGLQFLIQYYNGEERAKGNILERFSAQQFPDLHSELNLSSLELGDSALYFCASSVGGKGNTEAFFGQGTRLTVV.

This chain joins TRBV27 and TRBJ1-5; 10 bases align to TRBD1. Germline trimming cut 6 bases from V and 7 bases from J; bases unmatched to any gene: 9. The CDR3 is 15 amino acids. In germline, CDR1 is MNHEY, CDR2 SMNVEV (reference sequence). This CDR3 is CASRRQGALEQPQHF. DNA of the CDR3: TGTGCCAGCAGGAGACAGGGGGCGTTAGAACAGCCCCAGCATTTT.

The chain recombines TRBV12-3 or TRBV12-4 with TRBJ2-1, with 8 bases matching TRBD1. The CDR3 has 13 amino acids. Trimming at V came to 10 bases and at J to 1 base, leaving 3 bases not matched to a gene. CDR3 region: CATRQGSYNEQFF. Written as DNA, the CDR3 is TGTGCCACAAGACAGGGGTCCTACAATGAGCAGTTCTTC.

This sequence joins TRBV11-3 and TRBJ2-3; TRBD1 agrees at 7 bases. Losses at the gene ends were 5 bases for V and 3 bases for J; bases not matched to a gene: 8. Germline assignment: CDR1 SGHNT and CDR2 YENEEA. The CDR3 length is 15 residues. CDR3 nucleotides: TGTGCCAGCAGCCCTCCGGGCAGGGGGACAGATACGCAGTATTTT. Amino acid sequence: CASSPPGRGTDTQYF.

V usage is TRBV24-1 and J usage is TRBJ1-1, with TRBD1 matching over 8 bases. The V gene end was trimmed by 7 bases and the J gene end by 7 bases; junction bases not matched to a gene: 4. The germline gives CDR1 KGHDR, CDR2 SFDVKD. The CDR3 length is 12 residues. CDR3 sequence: CATSLGQGEAFF. In nucleotides, the CDR3 is TGTGCCACCAGCTTAGGACAGGGTGAAGCTTTCTTT.

A note on this clone: Other nucleotide sequences in the sample specify the same CDR3. The rearrangement links TRBV5-1 to TRBJ1-6; 7 bases are shared with TRBD1. CDR3 size: 15 residues. Germline trimming cut 4 bases from V and 7 bases from J; bases unmatched to any gene: 8. CDR1 is SGHRS and CDR2 is YFSETQ in the germline V gene. CDR3 nucleotide sequence: TGCGCCAGCAGCCCCTCCGGGACAGCCAATTCACCCCTCCACTTT. It encodes CASSPSGTANSPLHF.